This record concerns one T cell receptor beta chain sequence. Antigen: not known. Sorting that relied on CD45RO/CCR7/CD25/CD127/CD95/CD27 yielded CD4+ naive, central memory, regulatory and stem cell-like memory cells. The entry originates in a study of beta chain features in type 1 diabetes. At the level of the study: Comparable age, gender and cell yields were observed in patients relative to healthy donors. Study-level findings and limits: Comparison showed that naive, central memory and Treg TCRB repertoires appeared more similar among patients than among healthy donors.

Expressed TCRB transcripts were sequenced after all isolated RNA was converted to cDNA. Sequencing of naive, central memory and regulatory T cell samples gave an average of roughly 3.5 million reads. Sequencing was performed with immunoSEQ multiplex PCR; in TCRdb, only in-frame clones are kept and a portion is missing. Here the sample spans about 250,000 clones, roughly an eighth being singletons. Sequencing was done on a sample of naive CD4+ T cells from blood. This sequence was found in a woman aged 40 to 50 in good health.

The chain's CDR3 is CASSWPSGVGTDTQYF. The CDR3, as DNA: TGTGCCAGCAGTTGGCCCTCGGGGGTGGGCACAGATACGCAGTATTTT. V gene TRBV25-1 combines with J gene TRBJ2-3; D is perhaps TRBD2 (6 bases). The length of the CDR3 is 16 residues. V was trimmed by 5 bases and J by 1 base, leaving 16 bases between them. Germline lookup yields CDR1 MGHDK and CDR2 SYGVNS.